This passage covers 25 T cell receptor beta chains from one sample sequenced in a study of blood T cell repertoires in COVID-19. The assay was immunoSEQ multiplex PCR, and TCRdb's table has in-frame clones only and misses some. The data show 150,000 to 160,000 clones, 70% to 85% seen once. The sequencing sample was made of peripheral blood. These receptors were collected from a man in his fifties or sixties with COVID-19, enrolled during active disease.

The genes are TRBV6-5 and TRBJ2-3; D is uncertain. Germline values: CDR1 MNHEY, CDR2 SVGAGI. This CDR3 is built from 16 residues. Trimming took 2 bases from V and 1 from J, leaving 13 bases between them. For the CDR3, the DNA is TGTGCCAGCAGTTACGGTCGGCGGAGCGGCACAGATACGCAGTATTTT. Translated, it gives CASSYGRRSGTDTQYF.

The J gene is TRBJ2-7, the V gene TRBV19; D ambiguous. The germline CDR1 and CDR2 sequences are LNHDA and SQIVND (reference sequence). Trimming took 4 bases from V and 7 from J, leaving 14 bases between them. The CDR3 is 13 amino acids. DNA for the CDR3: TGTGCCAGTAGTACAGACCCGACTTGGGAGCAGTACTTC. It codes for CASSTDPTWEQYF.

CDR3 in amino acids: CASSQDGTGRGEKLFF. The CDR3 DNA follows: TGTGCCAGCAGCCAAGACGGGACAGGGAGGGGCGAAAAACTGTTTTTT. The chain recombines TRBV3-1 (or the pseudogene TRBV3-2) with TRBJ1-4; TRBD1 matches at 9 bases. Germline V gene lookup returns CDR1 LGHDT and CDR2 YNNKEL (reference sequence). Trimming at V came to 0 bases and at J to 8 bases, leaving 7 bases not matched to a gene. CDR3 size: 16 residues.

V and J are TRBV7-9 and TRBJ1-1; weak D call: TRBD1 (5 bases). CDR1 and CDR2 (germline): SEHNR, FQNEAQ (reference sequence). V gave up 5 bases and J gave up 1 base, with 8 bases separating them. The CDR3 spans 13 residues. The CDR3 nucleotides read TGTGCCAGCAGCCCAACAGGGAACACTGAAGCTTTCTTT. It encodes CASSPTGNTEAFF.

J is TRBJ2-6 and V is TRBV5-1, with TRBD1 as a possible D gene (6 bases). This CDR3 is built from 18 residues. Germline CDR1 is SGHRS and CDR2 is YFSETQ. V was cut by 5 bases and J by 0 bases, with 18 bases left in between. The CDR3 nucleotides are TGCGCCAGCAGTTCCTGGACAGAGACGGTCTCTGGGGCCAACGTCCTGACTTTC. Amino acid sequence: CASSSWTETVSGANVLTF.

In the case of this clone: At one boundary the junction diverges from the germline segment, which might be a read error. The rearrangement links TRBV6-1 to TRBJ1-1; D is undetermined. From germline, CDR1 is MNHNS and CDR2 SASEGT. The CDR3 is 12 amino acids. CDR3 coding DNA: TGTGCCAGCAGTCCTCAAAACAGTGAAGCTTTCTTT. It translates to CASSPQNSEAFF.

The chain couples TRBV28 to TRBJ1-5, with D maybe TRBD1 (5 bases). The CDR3 consists of 15 residues. Germline CDR1 reads MDHEN; CDR2 reads SYDVKM. V shed 8 bases and J shed 4 bases, with 18 bases lying between them. CDR3 loop: CASRPSQGENQPQHF. DNA of the CDR3: TGTGCCAGCCGGCCCAGTCAGGGCGAGAATCAGCCCCAGCATTTT.

The rearrangement joins TRBV7-3 to TRBJ2-3, with D unclear. The CDR3 has 13 amino acids. V lost 3 bases and J lost 6, with 10 bases in between. The germline CDR1 and CDR2 sequences are SGHTA and FQGTGA. CDR3: CASSLFTQDTQYF. The CDR3 nucleotides read TGTGCCAGCAGCTTGTTCACCCAGGATACGCAGTATTTT.

The V and J genes are TRBV7-2 and TRBJ1-1, with D possibly matching TRBD1 (6 bases). CDR3 length: 13 residues. Deletions cut 5 bases from V and 6 bases from J, with 13 bases between. Germline V gene data show CDR1 as SGHTA and CDR2 as FQGNSA. CDR3 sequence reads: CASSRGGASEAFF. CDR3 coding DNA: TGTGCCAGCAGCCGGGGGGGGGCCTCTGAAGCTTTCTTT.

The J gene is TRBJ1-3, the V gene TRBV7-6; TRBD1 is a possible D gene (5 bases). The CDR3 loop spans 17 amino acids. Trimming left V 7 bases short and J 0 bases short, with 19 bases between. Looked up from germline, CDR1 is SGHVS and CDR2 is FNYEAQ. The CDR3 DNA reads TGTGCCAGCACCCAGCGTGCAGGGTCCACCTCTGGAAACACCATATATTTT. Amino acids: CASTQRAGSTSGNTIYF.

V usage is TRBV7-2 and J usage is TRBJ2-1; TRBD2 aligns across 9 bases. From germline, CDR1 is SGHTA and CDR2 FQGNSA. This CDR3 spans 13 amino acids. V lost 3 bases, J lost 10 bases, and 4 bases stayed unmatched. CDR3 loop: CASSFWTSEEQFF. CDR3 nucleotides: TGTGCCAGCAGCTTCTGGACTAGCGAGGAGCAGTTCTTC.

This clone occurred a few times. V usage is TRBV3-1 (or the pseudogene TRBV3-2) and J usage is TRBJ2-2; tentative D call: TRBD1 (6 bases). The length of the CDR3 is 15 residues. Germline lookup yields CDR1 LGHDT and CDR2 YNNKEL (reference sequence). V was clipped by 7 bases and J by 2 bases, with 14 bases between them. The CDR3 DNA reads as TGTGCCAGCAAACCGGGACAACCAAACACCGGGGAGCTGTTTTTT. Residues: CASKPGQPNTGELFF.

The chain is built from TRBV9 and TRBJ2-1; 9 positions agree with TRBD2. CDR1 is SGDLS and CDR2 is YYNGEE in the germline V gene. This CDR3 has 15 residues. J was trimmed by 10 bases and V by 0 bases; bases with no gene match: 8. As DNA, the CDR3 is TGTGCCAGCAGCGTAGTCAGCGGGGGGTTAGACGAGCAGTTCTTC. Translated: CASSVVSGGLDEQFF.

This chain joins TRBV6-5 and TRBJ2-5; a possible D gene is TRBD1 (6 bases). This CDR3 is 15 amino acids long. V dropped 7 bases and J dropped 0 bases, with 15 bases sitting between them. Looked up from germline, CDR1 is MNHEY and CDR2 is SVGAGI. CDR3 sequence reads: CASTETGGYQETQYF. CDR3 nucleotides: TGTGCCAGCACCGAAACTGGGGGCTACCAAGAGACCCAGTACTTC.

This clone has a handful of counts. The chain is built from TRBV6-2 or TRBV6-3 and TRBJ1-1, with D perhaps TRBD1 (5 bases). Trimming removed 2 bases at V and 2 bases at J, with 9 bases between. Germline assignment: CDR1 MNHEY and CDR2 SVGEGT. The CDR3 consists of 14 residues. This CDR3 reads CASSYVRGNTEAFF. The CDR3 bases are TGTGCCAGCAGTTACGTAAGGGGTAACACTGAAGCTTTCTTT.

The chain couples TRBV6-5 to TRBJ1-2; no definite D call. Trimming shortened V by 6 bases and J by 0 bases, and 8 bases separated the two germline ends. CDR1 and CDR2 (germline): MNHEY, SVGAGI. The CDR3 runs 13 residues. CDR3: CASSSTANYGYTF. CDR3 bases: TGTGCCAGCAGCTCCACAGCTAACTATGGCTACACCTTC.

The gene calls are TRBV7-2 and TRBJ1-3; D is uncertain. Trimming left V 3 bases short and J 0 bases short, with 12 bases between. The CDR3 totals 16 residues. Germline CDR1 is SGHTA and CDR2 is FQGNSA. The CDR3 loop is CASSFDYMSSGNTIYF. DNA of the CDR3: TGTGCCAGCAGCTTCGACTACATGAGCTCTGGAAACACCATATATTTT.

The rearrangement uses TRBV7-2 and TRBJ2-1; TRBD2 might be the D (5 bases). Germline values: CDR1 SGHTA, CDR2 FQGNSA. V was trimmed by 1 base and J by 1 base, leaving 11 bases between them. The length of the CDR3 is 16 residues. CDR3 nucleotides: TGTGCCAGCAGCTTAGGTTTGGGAGCGTCCTACAATGAGCAGTTCTTC. It yields the protein CASSLGLGASYNEQFF.

The genes are TRBV9 and TRBJ2-5; TRBD2 might be the D (5 bases). CDR1 is SGDLS and CDR2 is YYNGEE in the germline V gene. Trimming removed 2 bases at V and 5 bases at J, with 13 bases between. This CDR3 has 14 amino acids. In DNA, the CDR3 is TGTGCCAGCAGCGTTGGTCCGAGGGAGGAGACCCAGTACTTC. Protein: CASSVGPREETQYF. The full variable domain, in which reference TRBV9 and TRBJ2-5 provide the parts outside the CDR3, is DSGVTQTPKHLITATGQRVTLRCSPRSGDLSVYWYQQSLDQGLQFLIQYYNGEERAKGNILERFSAQQFPDLHSELNLSSLELGDSALYFCASSVGPREETQYFGPGTRLLVL.

The chain couples TRBV27 to TRBJ2-7, with a tentative D call TRBD2 (6 bases). Germline values: CDR1 MNHEY, CDR2 SMNVEV (reference sequence). The CDR3 spans 15 residues. Between the trimmed V and J ends, which lost 5 bases and 0 bases, there was a span of 14 bases. CDR3 sequence reads: CASSQPGLSSYEQYF. CDR3 nucleotides: TGTGCCAGCAGTCAGCCGGGACTGAGCTCCTACGAGCAGTACTTC.

The chain has TRBV27 and TRBJ1-4; perhaps TRBD1 as D (5 bases). The V end was cut by 5 bases, the J end by 1 base, with 23 bases between. From germline, CDR1 is MNHEY and CDR2 SMNVEV (reference sequence). The CDR3 has 19 residues. In nucleotides, the CDR3 is TGTGCCAGCAGTACCCTACCCGGGGGGATGCCTGGAACTAATGAAAAACTGTTTTTT. It is translated as CASSTLPGGMPGTNEKLFF.

The chain is built from TRBV18 and TRBJ2-3; D gene ambiguous. Between the trimmed V and J ends, which lost 6 bases and 4 bases, there was a span of 8 bases. Germline lookup yields CDR1 KGHSH and CDR2 LQKENI. This CDR3 has 12 residues. The DNA for the CDR3 is TGTGCCAGCTCTTCGCAGGCAGATACGCAGTATTTT. It is translated as CASSSQADTQYF.

CDR3 in DNA: TGTGCCAGCAGCTTCCGCAATGAGCAGTTCTTC. Protein sequence: CASSFRNEQFF. The chain carries TRBV7-3 and TRBJ2-1; D not resolved. V was clipped by 3 bases and J by 6 bases, with 3 bases between them. This CDR3 spans 11 amino acids. CDR1 and CDR2 (germline): SGHTA, FQGTGA.

This chain connects TRBV4-2 to TRBJ1-1; D is perhaps TRBD1 (5 bases). Germline CDR1 is LGHNA and CDR2 is YNFKEQ. V shed 0 bases and J shed 6 bases, with 35 bases lying between them. This CDR3 is built from 22 residues. CDR3 in DNA: TGTGCCAGCAGCCAAGATTCGGTCGCGGGGGACTGGACCGCCCCAGGGTTTTCTGAAGCTTTCTTT. This codes for CASSQDSVAGDWTAPGFSEAFF.

CDR3 sequence (DNA): TGTGCCATCAGTGAGGGAGGGGGCGATCATGGCTACACCTTC. It is translated as CAISEGGGDHGYTF. V and J are TRBV10-3 and TRBJ1-2, with 7 bases fitting TRBD1. Germline V lookup: CDR1 ENHRY, CDR2 SYGVKD. The CDR3 is 14 residues long. Trimming removed 2 bases from V and 6 bases from J; junction bases left unmatched: 6.